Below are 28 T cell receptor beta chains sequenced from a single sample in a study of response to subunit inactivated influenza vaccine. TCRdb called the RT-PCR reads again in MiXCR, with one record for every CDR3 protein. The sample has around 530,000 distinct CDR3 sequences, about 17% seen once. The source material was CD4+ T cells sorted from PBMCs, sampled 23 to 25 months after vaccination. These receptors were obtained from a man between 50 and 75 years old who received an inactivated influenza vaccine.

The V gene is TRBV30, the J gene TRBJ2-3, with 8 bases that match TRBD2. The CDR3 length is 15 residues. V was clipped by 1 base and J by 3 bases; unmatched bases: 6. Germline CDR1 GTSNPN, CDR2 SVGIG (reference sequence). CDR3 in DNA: TGTGCCTGGAGTGAGACCGGGAGGGCGACAGATACGCAGTATTTT. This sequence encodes CAWSETGRATDTQYF.

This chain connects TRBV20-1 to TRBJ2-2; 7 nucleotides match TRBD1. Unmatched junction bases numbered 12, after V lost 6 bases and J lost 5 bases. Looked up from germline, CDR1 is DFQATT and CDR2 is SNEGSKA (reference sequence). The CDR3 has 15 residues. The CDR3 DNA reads TGCAGTGCGCCGGGGACAGAACTTTTTACCGGGGAGCTGTTTTTT. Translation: CSAPGTELFTGELFF.

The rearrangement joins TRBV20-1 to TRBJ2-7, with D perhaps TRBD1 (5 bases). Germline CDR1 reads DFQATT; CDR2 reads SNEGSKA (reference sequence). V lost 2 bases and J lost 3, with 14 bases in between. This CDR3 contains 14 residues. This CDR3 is CSARRRGRDYEQYF. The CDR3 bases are TGCAGTGCTAGACGACGTGGCAGGGACTACGAGCAGTACTTC.

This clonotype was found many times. The DNA of the CDR3 is TGTGCCAGCAGTTCCTCCGGGACAGGGCCGGAGAAGCAGTACTTC. It translates to CASSSSGTGPEKQYF. The genes are TRBV6-5 and TRBJ2-7, with 9 positions matching TRBD1. The germline V gene encodes CDR1 MNHEY and CDR2 SVGAGI. The CDR3 is 15 amino acids. Trimming at V came to 4 bases and at J to 8 bases, leaving 12 bases not matched to a gene.

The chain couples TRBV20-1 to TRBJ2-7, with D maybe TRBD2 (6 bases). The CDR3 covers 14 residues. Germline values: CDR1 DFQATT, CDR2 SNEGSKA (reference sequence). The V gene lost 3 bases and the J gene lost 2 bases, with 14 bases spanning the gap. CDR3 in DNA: TGCAGTGCTAGTTCCGGGGGAAATACCTACGAGCAGTACTTC. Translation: CSASSGGNTYEQYF.

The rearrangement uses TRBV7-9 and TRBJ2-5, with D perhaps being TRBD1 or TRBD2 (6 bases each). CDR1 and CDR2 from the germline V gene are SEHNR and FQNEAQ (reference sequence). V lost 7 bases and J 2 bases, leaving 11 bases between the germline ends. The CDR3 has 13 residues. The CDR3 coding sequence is TGTGCCAGCATAAGGGGGGCACAAGAGACCCAGTACTTC. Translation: CASIRGAQETQYF. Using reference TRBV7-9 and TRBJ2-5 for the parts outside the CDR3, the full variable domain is DTGVSQNPRHKITKRGQNVTFRCDPISEHNRLYWYRQTLGQGPEFLTYFQNEAQLEKSRLLSDRFSAERPKGSFSTLEIQRTEQGDSAMYLCASIRGAQETQYFGPGTRLLVL.

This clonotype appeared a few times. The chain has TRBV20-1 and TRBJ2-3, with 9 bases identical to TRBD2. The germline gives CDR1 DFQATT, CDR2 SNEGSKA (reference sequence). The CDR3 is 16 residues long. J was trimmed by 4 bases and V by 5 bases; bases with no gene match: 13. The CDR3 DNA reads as TGCAGTGCTCTGACACCCTTAGCGGGAGTCCCAGATACGCAGTATTTT. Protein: CSALTPLAGVPDTQYF.

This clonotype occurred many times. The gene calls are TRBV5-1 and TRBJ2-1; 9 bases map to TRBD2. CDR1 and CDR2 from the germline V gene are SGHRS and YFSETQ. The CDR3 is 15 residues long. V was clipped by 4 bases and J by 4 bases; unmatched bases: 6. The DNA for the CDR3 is TGCGCCAGCAGCCAAAGCGGGGGGCTTTACAATGAGCAGTTCTTC. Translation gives CASSQSGGLYNEQFF. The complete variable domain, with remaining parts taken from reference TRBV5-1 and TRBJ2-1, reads KAGVTQTPRYLIKTRGQQVTLSCSPISGHRSVSWYQQTPGQGLQFLFEYFSETQRNKGNFPGRFSGRQFSNSRSEMNVSTLELGDSALYLCASSQSGGLYNEQFFGPGTRLTVL.

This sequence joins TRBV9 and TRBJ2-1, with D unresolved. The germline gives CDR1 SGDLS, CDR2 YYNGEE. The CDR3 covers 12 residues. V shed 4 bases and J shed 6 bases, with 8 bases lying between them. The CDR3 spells CASSLVANEQFF. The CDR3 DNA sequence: TGTGCCAGCAGCCTTGTAGCCAATGAGCAGTTCTTC.

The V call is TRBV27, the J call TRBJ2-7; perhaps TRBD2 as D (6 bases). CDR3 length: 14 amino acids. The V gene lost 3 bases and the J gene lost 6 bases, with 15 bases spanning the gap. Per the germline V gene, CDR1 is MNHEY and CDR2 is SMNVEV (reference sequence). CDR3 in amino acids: CASSFEGRWSEQYF. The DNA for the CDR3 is TGTGCCAGCAGTTTTGAGGGGAGGTGGTCCGAGCAGTACTTC.

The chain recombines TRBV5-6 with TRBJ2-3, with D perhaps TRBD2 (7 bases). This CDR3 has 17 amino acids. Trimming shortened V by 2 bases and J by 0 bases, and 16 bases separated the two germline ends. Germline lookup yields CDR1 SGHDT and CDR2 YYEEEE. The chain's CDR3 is CASSFAGAATSTDTQYF. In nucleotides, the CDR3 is TGTGCCAGCAGCTTTGCGGGGGCCGCCACTAGCACAGATACGCAGTATTTT.

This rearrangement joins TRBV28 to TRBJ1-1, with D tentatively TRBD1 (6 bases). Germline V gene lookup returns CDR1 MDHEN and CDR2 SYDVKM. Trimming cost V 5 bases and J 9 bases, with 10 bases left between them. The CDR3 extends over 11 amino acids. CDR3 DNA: TGTGCCAGCAGTAGCAGGGGTAAAGCTTTCTTT. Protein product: CASSSRGKAFF.

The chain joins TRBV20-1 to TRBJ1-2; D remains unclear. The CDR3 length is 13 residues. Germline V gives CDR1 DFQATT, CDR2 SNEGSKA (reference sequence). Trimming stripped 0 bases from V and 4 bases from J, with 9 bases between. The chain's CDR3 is CSARDPTIYGYTF. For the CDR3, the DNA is TGCAGTGCTAGAGATCCGACGATCTATGGCTACACCTTC.

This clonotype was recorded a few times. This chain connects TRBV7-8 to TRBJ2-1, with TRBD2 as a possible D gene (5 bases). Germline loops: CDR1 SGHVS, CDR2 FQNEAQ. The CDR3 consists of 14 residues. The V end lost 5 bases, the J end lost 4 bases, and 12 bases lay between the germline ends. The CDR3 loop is CASSQATKYNEQFF. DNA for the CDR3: TGTGCCAGCAGCCAGGCGACTAAGTACAATGAGCAGTTCTTC.

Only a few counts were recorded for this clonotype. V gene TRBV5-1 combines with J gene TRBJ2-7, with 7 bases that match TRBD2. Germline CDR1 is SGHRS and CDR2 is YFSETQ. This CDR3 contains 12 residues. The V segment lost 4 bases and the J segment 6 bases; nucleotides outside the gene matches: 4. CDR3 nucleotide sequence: TGCGCCAGCAGCCACGGACTAGGCGAGCAGTACTTC. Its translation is CASSHGLGEQYF.

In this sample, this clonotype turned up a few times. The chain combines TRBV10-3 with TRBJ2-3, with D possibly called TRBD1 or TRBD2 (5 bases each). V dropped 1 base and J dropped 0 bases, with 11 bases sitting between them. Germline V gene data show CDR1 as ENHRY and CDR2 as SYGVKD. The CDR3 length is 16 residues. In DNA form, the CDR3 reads TGTGCCATCAGTGAGTACCCGGGGCCGAGCACAGATACGCAGTATTTT. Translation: CAISEYPGPSTDTQYF.

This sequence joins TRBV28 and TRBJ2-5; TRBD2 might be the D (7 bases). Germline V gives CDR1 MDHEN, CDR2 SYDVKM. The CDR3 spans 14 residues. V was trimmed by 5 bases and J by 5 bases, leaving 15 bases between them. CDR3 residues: CASSSGGGPETQYF. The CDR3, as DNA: TGTGCCAGCAGTAGTGGGGGGGGCCCTGAGACCCAGTACTTC.

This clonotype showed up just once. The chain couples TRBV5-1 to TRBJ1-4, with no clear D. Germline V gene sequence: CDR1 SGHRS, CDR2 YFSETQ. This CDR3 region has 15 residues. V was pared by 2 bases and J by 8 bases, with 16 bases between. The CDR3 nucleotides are TGCGCCAGCAGCTTTGGACGCGGGCCGGCCGAAAAACTGTTTTTT. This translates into CASSFGRGPAEKLFF.

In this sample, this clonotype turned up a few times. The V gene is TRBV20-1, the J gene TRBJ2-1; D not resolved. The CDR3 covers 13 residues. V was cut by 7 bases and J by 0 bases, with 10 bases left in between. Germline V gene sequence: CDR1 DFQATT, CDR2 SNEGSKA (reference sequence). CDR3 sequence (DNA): TGCAGTGGAAGGTGGCCCTCCTACAATGAGCAGTTCTTC. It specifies CSGRWPSYNEQFF.

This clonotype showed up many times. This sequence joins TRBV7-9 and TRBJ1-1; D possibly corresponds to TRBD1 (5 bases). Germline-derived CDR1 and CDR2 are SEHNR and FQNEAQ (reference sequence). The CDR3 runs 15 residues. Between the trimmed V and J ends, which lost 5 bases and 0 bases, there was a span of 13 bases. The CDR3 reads CASSASGSLNTEAFF. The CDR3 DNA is TGTGCCAGCAGCGCCTCAGGGAGCTTGAACACTGAAGCTTTCTTT.

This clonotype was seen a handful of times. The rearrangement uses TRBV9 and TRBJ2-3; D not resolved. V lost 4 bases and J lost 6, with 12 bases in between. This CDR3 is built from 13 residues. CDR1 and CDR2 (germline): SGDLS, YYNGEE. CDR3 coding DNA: TGTGCCAGCAGCCTCGACACAGCCGATACGCAGTATTTT. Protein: CASSLDTADTQYF.

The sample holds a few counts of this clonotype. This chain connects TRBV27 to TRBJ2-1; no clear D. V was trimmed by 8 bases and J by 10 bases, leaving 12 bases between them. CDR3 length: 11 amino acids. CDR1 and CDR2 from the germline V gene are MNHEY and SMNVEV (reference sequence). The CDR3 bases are TGTGCCAGCCCCCCCCTAGGGGAGCAGTTCTTC. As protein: CASPPLGEQFF.

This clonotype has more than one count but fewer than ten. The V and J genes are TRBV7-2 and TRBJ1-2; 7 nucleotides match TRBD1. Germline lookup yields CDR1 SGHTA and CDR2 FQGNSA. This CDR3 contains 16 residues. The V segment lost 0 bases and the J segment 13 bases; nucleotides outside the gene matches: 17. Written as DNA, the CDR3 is TGTGCCAGCAGCTTAGCCCCAGCCGGACAGGAGTCTTCTCTCACCTTC. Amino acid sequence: CASSLAPAGQESSLTF.

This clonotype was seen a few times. This CDR3 reads CASSLGGRNDEQYF. CDR3 bases: TGTGCCAGCAGCTTAGGCGGGAGAAACGACGAGCAGTACTTC. This rearrangement joins TRBV7-9 to TRBJ2-7; TRBD2 matches at 7 bases. This CDR3 region has 14 residues. After removal of 1 base from V and 5 bases from J, the junction contained 5 bases not matched to a gene. Per the germline V gene, CDR1 is SEHNR and CDR2 is FQNEAQ (reference sequence).

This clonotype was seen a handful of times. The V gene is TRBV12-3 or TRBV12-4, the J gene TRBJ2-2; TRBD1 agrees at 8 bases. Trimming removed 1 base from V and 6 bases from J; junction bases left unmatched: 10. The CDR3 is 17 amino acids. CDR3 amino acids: CASSLGSWTGQSGELFF. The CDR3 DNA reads TGTGCCAGCAGTTTAGGATCCTGGACAGGGCAATCCGGGGAGCTGTTTTTT.

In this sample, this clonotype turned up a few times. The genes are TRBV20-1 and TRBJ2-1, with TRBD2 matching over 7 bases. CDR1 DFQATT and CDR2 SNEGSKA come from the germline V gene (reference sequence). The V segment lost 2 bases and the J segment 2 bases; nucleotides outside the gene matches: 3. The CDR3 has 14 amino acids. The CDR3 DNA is TGCAGTGCTAGATCCAGCGGGACCTACAATGAGCAGTTCTTC. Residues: CSARSSGTYNEQFF.

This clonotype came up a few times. CDR3 sequence reads: CSVGGQRYEQYF. The CDR3 nucleotides are TGCAGCGTTGGAGGACAACGCTACGAGCAGTACTTC. The gene calls are TRBV29-1 and TRBJ2-7, with D possibly matching TRBD1 (5 bases). Germline values: CDR1 SQVTM, CDR2 ANQGSEA. The CDR3 totals 12 residues. V was shortened by 4 bases and J by 3 bases, with 10 bases between the two germline ends.

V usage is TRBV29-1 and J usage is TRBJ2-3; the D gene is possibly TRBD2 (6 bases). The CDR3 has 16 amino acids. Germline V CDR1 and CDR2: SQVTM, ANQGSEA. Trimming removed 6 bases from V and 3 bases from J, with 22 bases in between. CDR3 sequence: CSVAVTSSAITDTQYF. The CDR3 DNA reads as TGCAGCGTCGCAGTCACCTCTAGCGCGATAACAGATACGCAGTATTTT.